This TCR beta chain was documented in a study of control samples from healthy donors and cancer patients. Assay: immunoSEQ multiplex PCR; the TCRdb copy retains only in-frame clones and omits some. The profile shows fewer than 95,000 clones, just under 85% of them singletons. This clone was seen a few times. CDR3 length equals 13 residues. The germline V gene encodes CDR1 MNHNY and CDR2 SVGAGI (reference sequence). V shed 6 bases, J shed 5 bases, and the junction held 4 bases outside the gene matches. The rearrangement links TRBV6-6 to TRBJ1-1, with 9 nucleotides matching TRBD1. The TCR comes from a young man in good health. The sample comprised blood. The CDR3 sequence is CASRQGARTEAFF. The CDR3, as DNA: TGTGCCAGCAGACAGGGGGCAAGGACTGAAGCTTTCTTT.